The 23 T cell receptor beta chains in this list originate from one sample, sequenced in a study of blood T cell repertoires in COVID-19. Data came from immunoSEQ multiplex PCR; TCRdb stores just in-frame clones and leaves some out. The table records around 340,000 clones, around four fifths of them present only once. The sequenced sample consisted of peripheral blood. The receptors stem from a man aged 25 to 40 with active or convalescent COVID-19.

The V call is TRBV4-2, the J call TRBJ2-5; possible D gene TRBD2, 6 bases. The CDR3 has 13 amino acids. Trimming cost V 0 bases and J 4 bases, with 6 bases left between them. In germline, CDR1 is LGHNA, CDR2 YNFKEQ. This CDR3 is CASSQEGGETQYF. CDR3 DNA: TGTGCCAGCAGCCAAGAGGGAGGAGAGACCCAGTACTTC.

The chain is built from TRBV5-6 and TRBJ2-7; 7 bases agree with TRBD2. Germline-derived CDR1 and CDR2 are SGHDT and YYEEEE. CDR3 length: 15 amino acids. Losses at the gene ends were 2 bases for V and 2 bases for J; bases not matched to a gene: 7. The CDR3 DNA reads as TGTGCCAGCAGCTTAGAGGGAGGGCGGGCCTACGAGCAGTACTTC. Translated: CASSLEGGRAYEQYF.

This chain connects TRBV19 to TRBJ1-2; 10 nucleotides line up with TRBD1. J gave up 4 bases and V 5 bases, and 4 bases lay outside the gene matches. The CDR3 is 14 residues long. Germline CDR1 LNHDA, CDR2 SQIVND (reference sequence). CDR3 coding DNA: TGTGCCAGTAGTCCACGGGACAGGGGCTATGGCTACACCTTC. Encoded protein: CASSPRDRGYGYTF.

The V and J genes are TRBV28 and TRBJ1-3; 7 nucleotides align to TRBD1. The CDR3 spans 12 residues. Germline CDR1 is MDHEN and CDR2 is SYDVKM. J was trimmed by 3 bases and V by 7 bases; bases with no gene match: 0. The CDR3 loop is CASTGGGNTIYF. For the CDR3, the DNA is TGTGCCAGCACAGGGGGTGGAAACACCATATATTTT.

In this sample, this clone turned up a few times. V and J are TRBV2 and TRBJ2-2; 12 bases align to TRBD2. Germline V gene lookup returns CDR1 SNHLY and CDR2 FYNNEI. The length of the CDR3 is 15 residues. Trimming cost V 7 bases and J 5 bases; bases outside gene matches: 5. The CDR3 DNA reads as TGTGCCAGCACTGGACTAGCGGGGATAACCGGGGAGCTGTTTTTT. Its protein is CASTGLAGITGELFF.

The chain links TRBV2 to TRBJ2-5; 13 bases match TRBD2. The germline gives CDR1 SNHLY, CDR2 FYNNEI. After removal of 8 bases from V and 5 bases from J, the junction contained 5 bases not matched to a gene. The CDR3 contains 14 residues. The CDR3 DNA sequence: TGTGCCAGCCGGACTAGCGGGGGACGGGAGACCCAGTACTTC. Translating it yields CASRTSGGRETQYF.

The V and J genes are TRBV30 and TRBJ1-5; D gene uncertain. This CDR3 is 13 amino acids long. Trimming removed 7 bases at V and 6 bases at J, with 16 bases between. Per the germline V gene, CDR1 is GTSNPN and CDR2 is SVGIG (reference sequence). The CDR3 sequence is CALATHPGQPQHF. CDR3 bases: TGTGCCTTAGCCACCCATCCGGGTCAGCCCCAGCATTTT. Full variable domain (remainder filled in from reference TRBV30 and TRBJ1-5): SQTIHQWPATLVQPVGSPLSLECTVEGTSNPNLYWYRQAAGRGLQLLFYSVGIGQISSEVPQNLSASRPQDRQFILSSKKLLLSDSGFYLCALATHPGQPQHFGDGTRLSIL.

V is TRBV5-1 and J is TRBJ2-2; 11 positions agree with TRBD2. The CDR3 runs 16 residues. With V trimmed by 4 bases and J by 5 bases, 7 bases remained unmatched. CDR1 SGHRS and CDR2 YFSETQ come from the germline V gene. CDR3 loop: CASSPTSGSVTGELFF. The CDR3 DNA reads as TGCGCCAGCAGCCCAACTAGCGGGAGTGTGACCGGGGAGCTGTTTTTT.

The chain has TRBV5-5 and TRBJ2-3, with 10 positions matching TRBD2. The CDR3 sequence is 16 residues long. Germline values: CDR1 SGHKS, CDR2 YYEKEE (reference sequence). V lost 3 bases to trimming and J lost 4 bases; unmatched junction nucleotides: 8. This CDR3 reads CASSSSSGSFPDTQYF. CDR3 sequence (DNA): TGTGCCAGCAGCTCCTCTAGCGGGAGTTTCCCAGATACGCAGTATTTT.

The V gene is TRBV9, the J gene TRBJ1-2; the D is unclear. The CDR3 runs 15 residues. Trimming pared 4 bases from V and 4 bases from J, leaving 17 bases between. CDR1 and CDR2 from the germline V gene are SGDLS and YYNGEE. The CDR3 region has the DNA TGTGCCAGCAGCCCAGGCACCGCGCTTACCTATGGCTACACCTTC. Amino acid sequence: CASSPGTALTYGYTF.

V gene TRBV7-6 combines with J gene TRBJ1-4, with 7 nucleotides matching TRBD1. The CDR3 runs to 14 residues. With 5 bases clipped from V and 4 bases from J, the junction kept 4 bases outside the gene matches. The germline CDR1 and CDR2 sequences are SGHVS and FNYEAQ. This CDR3 reads CASSLGQDNEKLFF. The CDR3 nucleotides read TGTGCCAGCAGCCTCGGACAGGATAATGAAAAACTGTTTTTT. The variable domain in full, with the rest retrieved from reference TRBV7-6 and TRBJ1-4, is GAGVSQSPRYKVTKRGQDVALRCDPISGHVSLYWYRQALGQGPEFLTYFNYEAQQDKSGLPNDRFSAERPEGSISTLTIQRTEQRDSAMYRCASSLGQDNEKLFFGSGTQLSVL.

The chain employs TRBV19 and TRBJ1-4; the D is unclear. The V gene lost 5 bases and the J gene lost 0 bases, with 10 bases spanning the gap. Germline lookup yields CDR1 LNHDA and CDR2 SQIVND (reference sequence). The CDR3 runs to 15 residues. The CDR3, as DNA: TGTGCCAGTAGTTCCGCAGCGGCAACTAATGAAAAACTGTTTTTT. Translating it yields CASSSAAATNEKLFF.

V and J are TRBV18 and TRBJ2-5; TRBD2 might be the D (6 bases). The germline V gene encodes CDR1 KGHSH and CDR2 LQKENI. V dropped 9 bases and J dropped 2 bases, with 13 bases sitting between them. CDR3 length equals 13 residues. CDR3 in DNA: TGTGCCAGTCAGCGGGTACAACAAGAGACCCAGTACTTC. It specifies CASQRVQQETQYF.

The chain recombines TRBV30 with TRBJ1-1, with 10 nucleotides matching TRBD1. The CDR3 spans 14 residues. V gave up 2 bases and J gave up 5 bases; unmatched junction bases: 5. The germline gives CDR1 GTSNPN, CDR2 SVGIG (reference sequence). In DNA form, the CDR3 reads TGTGCCTGGAGTTTGACAGGGGGCTGGACTGAAGCTTTCTTT. The encoded protein is CAWSLTGGWTEAFF.

This clone was detected once. The chain joins TRBV28 to TRBJ2-1; D remains ambiguous. The germline V gene has CDR1 MDHEN and CDR2 SYDVKM. The ends were cut back, 6 bases at V and 7 bases at J, with 13 bases in the middle. This CDR3 has 13 amino acids. CDR3 sequence reads: CASSFSDGNEQFF. CDR3 sequence (DNA): TGTGCCAGCAGCTTTAGTGACGGGAATGAGCAGTTCTTC.

V is TRBV11-2 and J is TRBJ2-1; 8 bases line up with TRBD2. This CDR3 comprises 18 residues. The V gene end was trimmed by 1 base and the J gene end by 7 bases; junction bases not matched to a gene: 15. CDR1 and CDR2 from the germline V gene are SGHAT and FQNNGV. This CDR3 reads CASSLGPGEREILNEQFF. CDR3 DNA: TGTGCCAGCAGCTTAGGCCCCGGGGAGCGGGAGATTTTGAATGAGCAGTTCTTC.

The chain recombines TRBV28 with TRBJ2-7, with D possibly matching TRBD2 (5 bases). CDR3 size: 15 residues. V was cut by 6 bases and J by 3 bases, with 18 bases left in between. Germline CDR1 MDHEN, CDR2 SYDVKM. Here the CDR3 reads CASRRSGIKVYEQYF. The CDR3 DNA reads as TGTGCCAGCAGAAGATCCGGGATCAAGGTCTACGAGCAGTACTTC.

The genes are TRBV6-2 or TRBV6-3 and TRBJ2-7; 9 bases agree with TRBD1. Germline trimming cut 2 bases from V and 2 bases from J; bases unmatched to any gene: 4. CDR1 is MNHEY, CDR2 SVGEGT, per germline. The CDR3 length is 15 residues. DNA of the CDR3: TGTGCCAGCAGTTACGAGGGACAGGGCCCCTACGAGCAGTACTTC. Translating it yields CASSYEGQGPYEQYF.

The chain combines TRBV11-3 with TRBJ2-7; 9 positions match TRBD1. The V gene end was trimmed by 5 bases and the J gene end by 4 bases; junction bases not matched to a gene: 6. Germline CDR1 SGHNT, CDR2 YENEEA. CDR3 length: 14 residues. The CDR3 here is CASSPGQGRYEQYF. The CDR3 DNA is TGTGCCAGCAGCCCGGGACAGGGAAGATACGAGCAGTACTTC.

CDR3 nucleotide sequence: TGTGCCAGCAGCTTAGATGGAGGGGTCCCCGGGGAGCTGTTTTTT. Translation: CASSLDGGVPGELFF. The chain has TRBV7-7 and TRBJ2-2; a weak D match, TRBD2 (6 bases). The ends were cut back, 1 base at V and 6 bases at J, with 12 bases in the middle. The CDR3 loop spans 15 amino acids. Germline assignment: CDR1 SSHAT and CDR2 FNYEAQ (reference sequence).

V and J are TRBV30 and TRBJ2-3, with TRBD2 as a possible D gene (6 bases). The V end lost 8 bases, the J end lost 2 bases, and 14 bases lay between the germline ends. The CDR3 consists of 13 residues. The germline V gene has CDR1 GTSNPN and CDR2 SVGIG (reference sequence). CDR3 sequence (DNA): TGTGCCGCCGACAGACTAGACACAGATACGCAGTATTTT. Translation: CAADRLDTDTQYF.

The chain couples TRBV24-1 to TRBJ2-1; 7 bases line up with TRBD2. The CDR3 runs to 14 residues. CDR1 and CDR2 (germline): KGHDR, SFDVKD. V shed 7 bases and J 6 bases; nucleotides not matched to a gene: 8. In DNA form, the CDR3 reads TGTGCCACCAGGCCCGGCGGGAGTGGCAATGAGCAGTTCTTC. Protein: CATRPGGSGNEQFF.

The chain carries TRBV7-8 and TRBJ2-5, with 8 bases fitting TRBD1. The CDR3 spans 15 residues. The germline CDR1 and CDR2 sequences are SGHVS and FQNEAQ. Losses at the gene ends were 2 bases for V and 4 bases for J; bases not matched to a gene: 6. The CDR3 spells CASSLTGQGVETQYF. The CDR3 DNA is TGTGCCAGCAGCTTAACCGGACAGGGTGTAGAGACCCAGTACTTC.